This T cell receptor (beta chain) was observed in a study of blood T cells in healthy people across ages. On the study more broadly: Every two T cells gave about one barcoded beta molecule via template switching. Study-level findings and limits: Age showed a roughly linear inverse relationship with TCR beta diversity per million T cells.

Remarks on this clonotype: Antigen specificity is unknown.

The germline V gene encodes CDR1 SNHLY and CDR2 FYNNEI. Trimming took 3 bases from V and 6 from J; bases not matched to a gene: 9. The CDR3 runs 16 residues. A second PCR, run for about 6 to 11 cycles, used a sample-barcoded 5' primer plus a J-beta primer mix. TCRdb re-analysed the 5' RACE reads in MiXCR, keeping a single row per CDR3 protein. The data contain under 1 million distinct CDR3 sequences, under 55% of them singletons. The source is a man aged 55 to 70 in good health. The sample taken for sequencing was blood. The V gene is TRBV2, the J gene TRBJ2-5, with 11 bases that match TRBD1. The CDR3 reads CASSDRTGTGGKTQYF. DNA of the CDR3: TGTGCCAGCAGTGACCGAACCGGGACAGGGGGAAAGACCCAGTACTTC.